This T cell receptor (beta chain) was captured by sequencing in a study of blood T cell repertoires in COVID-19. About the study: Both acute and convalescent COVID-19 samples were obtained from the United States, Italy and Spain. From T cells, B-cell-depleted T cells, or PBMCs came the material, which was cDNA or gDNA.

CDR1 and CDR2 from the germline V gene are SGHNT and YYREEE (reference sequence). The V end lost 4 bases, the J end lost 7 bases, and 15 bases lay between the germline ends. The CDR3 is 15 amino acids. Authors' analysis steps: The assay estimated nucleated cells by amplifying reference gene primers. Libraries were prepared by immunoSEQ multiplex PCR; TCRdb keeps only in-frame clonotypes and omits some of them. V and J calls and clone size are copied from that table; D and trimming were computed from the DNA. The data contain about 140,000 clones, around 80% of them singletons. Specimen: peripheral blood. The rearrangement uses TRBV5-4 and TRBJ1-6, with D maybe TRBD1 (6 bases). This TCR was recovered from a human donor in a cohort sampled during active COVID-19. CDR3 sequence (DNA): TGTGCCAGCAGCACAGGACAGCGAAGAAATTCACCCCTCCACTTT. It yields the protein CASSTGQRRNSPLHF.